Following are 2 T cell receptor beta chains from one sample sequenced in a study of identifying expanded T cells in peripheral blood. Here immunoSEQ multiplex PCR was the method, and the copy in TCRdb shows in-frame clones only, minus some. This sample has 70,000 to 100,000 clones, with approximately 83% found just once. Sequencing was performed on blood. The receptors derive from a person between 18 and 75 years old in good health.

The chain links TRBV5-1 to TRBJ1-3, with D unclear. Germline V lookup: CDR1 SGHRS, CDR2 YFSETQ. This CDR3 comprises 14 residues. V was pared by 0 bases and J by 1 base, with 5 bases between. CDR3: CASSLEQSGNTIYF. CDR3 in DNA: TGCGCCAGCAGCTTGGAACAGTCTGGAAACACCATATATTTT.

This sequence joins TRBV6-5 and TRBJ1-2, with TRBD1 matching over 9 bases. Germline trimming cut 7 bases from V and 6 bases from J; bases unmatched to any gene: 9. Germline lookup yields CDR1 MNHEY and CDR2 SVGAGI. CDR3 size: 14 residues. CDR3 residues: CASTIQGANNGYTF. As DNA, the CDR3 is TGTGCCAGCACCATACAGGGGGCCAACAATGGCTACACCTTC.